One sample yielded the 5 T cell receptor beta chains listed below, sequenced in a study of Ad26.COV2.S vaccination and SARS-CoV-2 variants. Some clones are missing from TCRdb's copy, which holds only in-frame ones; the method was immunoSEQ multiplex PCR. The table includes hundreds of thousands of clones, around 87% detected once. Treatment meaning: about 20 received Ad26.COV2.S at low or high dose, single or two shots; five or six received placebo; per-sample allocation not given. After the first vaccine or placebo injection, samples were drawn on day 63. Here the sequenced sample was peripheral blood, taken in a trial of Ad26.COV2.S vaccine versus placebo. Every receptor here comes from a person aged 18-65 years who received the Ad26.COV2.S COVID-19 vaccine or a placebo.

This clone was detected once. V and J are TRBV19 and TRBJ2-7; 8 positions match TRBD1. V shed 5 bases and J 6 bases; nucleotides not matched to a gene: 12. The CDR3 contains 15 residues. Germline V gene lookup returns CDR1 LNHDA and CDR2 SQIVND (reference sequence). CDR3 protein: CASSPSGQGASEQYF. CDR3 in DNA: TGTGCCAGTAGTCCCTCAGGGCAGGGGGCCTCCGAGCAGTACTTC.

This sequence joins TRBV30 and TRBJ1-2; 7 bases are shared with TRBD1. The CDR3 has 12 amino acids. Germline-derived CDR1 and CDR2 are GTSNPN and SVGIG (reference sequence). With 1 base clipped from V and 6 bases from J, the junction kept 2 bases outside the gene matches. The DNA of the CDR3 is TGTGCCTGGAGTGACAGGGGTAATGGCTACACCTTC. As protein: CAWSDRGNGYTF.

This chain joins TRBV2 and TRBJ1-5; a possible D gene is TRBD1 (5 bases). From germline, CDR1 is SNHLY and CDR2 FYNNEI. The CDR3 has 12 residues. V lost 7 bases and J lost 5, with 9 bases in between. In DNA, the CDR3 is TGTGCCAGCACCCAGGGTTATCAGCCCCAGCATTTT. As protein: CASTQGYQPQHF.

About this clone: Other DNA sequences of this sample code for an identical CDR3. This rearrangement joins TRBV29-1 to TRBJ1-1; weak D call: TRBD1 (5 bases). V was cut by 2 bases and J by 1 base, with 5 bases left in between. CDR1 is SQVTM and CDR2 is ANQGSEA in the germline V gene. This CDR3 contains 12 residues. DNA for the CDR3: TGCAGCGTTGAAAGGGGGAACACTGAAGCTTTCTTT. Encoded protein: CSVERGNTEAFF.

The rearrangement links TRBV19 to TRBJ2-5; 11 bases match TRBD2. The CDR3 runs 17 residues. CDR1 is LNHDA, CDR2 SQIVND, per germline (reference sequence). Trimming at V came to 3 bases and at J to 5 bases, leaving 11 bases not matched to a gene. CDR3 DNA: TGTGCCAGTAGTATTGGCATAGCGGGGGGGCCCGTGGAGACCCAGTACTTC. Amino acid sequence: CASSIGIAGGPVETQYF.